The clone carrying this T cell receptor beta chain appeared a few times. The sample belongs to a study of OX40 agonist ivuxolimab in advanced cancers. Drawing of blood for sampling happened at baseline, at cycle 4 day 1, and at cycle 7 day 1. Looked up from germline, CDR1 is LNHDA and CDR2 is SQIVND (reference sequence). There are 15 residues in the CDR3. The V gene end was trimmed by 0 bases and the J gene end by 8 bases; junction bases not matched to a gene: 9. Libraries were prepared by immunoSEQ multiplex PCR; TCRdb keeps only in-frame clonotypes and omits some of them. The repertoire holds 35,000 to 40,000 clones, with approximately 87% as singletons.

Sequencing used CD4+ or CD8+ T cells sorted from blood, obtained in a trial of the OX40 agonist ivuxolimab. This chain links TRBV19 with TRBJ1-2, with 7 bases aligning to TRBD1. The sequence came from an adult with an advanced solid tumor such as melanoma, head and neck, liver or kidney cancer. The CDR3 loop reads CASSIDPEGAKGYTF. The CDR3 coding sequence is TGTGCCAGTAGTATAGATCCGGAGGGGGCGAAGGGCTACACCTTC.